The rows below give T cell receptor beta chains drawn from one sample of a study of shared clonotypes between healthy human individuals. Assay: immunoSEQ multiplex PCR; the TCRdb copy retains only in-frame clones and omits some. The data hold about 2.4 million clones, with roughly 92% observed a single time. What was sequenced was naive CD4+ T cells sorted from blood. All receptors derive from a man between 18 and 29 years old in good health. Both conserved end residues are part of each CDR3. The order of the fields is CDR3 DNA, CDR3 protein, CDR3 length, D gene, clone size, V gene, J gene. A D gene is named only where the DNA matches it firmly. Rows may omit the clone size; those that give it use once, few, many or a size class.

TGTGCCAGCAGCCAGAGGGGGGGGAACACTGAAGCTTTCTTT,CASSQRGGNTEAFF,14,NA,NA,TRBV7-2,TRBJ1-1
TGTGCCAGCAGTCCCGTATTACCGGGGTCGACTGAAGCTTTCTTT,CASSPVLPGSTEAFF,15,NA,NA,TRBV6-6,TRBJ1-1
TGTGCAAGTCGCTTTTTTTCCCCTCCACAGGGTGCAACTAATGAAAAACTGTTTTTT,CASRFFSPPQGATNEKLFF,19,NA,NA,TRBV12-2,TRBJ1-4
TGTGCCAGCAGGGGGACACAGGAGACCCAGTACTTC,CASRGTQETQYF,12,NA,NA,TRBV28,TRBJ2-5
TGTGCCAGCTCACCACCGGCATCCCTCTACGAGCAGTACTTC,CASSPPASLYEQYF,14,NA,NA,TRBV18,TRBJ2-7
TGTGCCAGCGGACAGGGGATGTGGGAGACCCAGTACTTC,CASGQGMWETQYF,13,TRBD1,NA,TRBV6-1,TRBJ2-5
TGTGCCACCGAGAGGGGCGAACACTACAATGAGCAGTTCTTC,CATERGEHYNEQFF,14,NA,NA,TRBV15,TRBJ2-1
TGTGCCAGCAGCCCCATCTACAATGAGCAGTTCTTC,CASSPIYNEQFF,12,NA,NA,TRBV5-6,TRBJ2-1
TGCGCCAGCAGCGTTACAGGGGCTTTTGATGGCTACACCTTC,CASSVTGAFDGYTF,14,TRBD1,NA,TRBV5-1,TRBJ1-2
TGCGCCAGCAGCCTGGGGGGGCTAGCGGAGCCACCGACCCAGTACTTC,CASSLGGLAEPPTQYF,16,NA,NA,TRBV5-1,TRBJ2-5
TGTGCCAGCAGCTTACAAGGAGAAGGCACTGAAGCTTTCTTT,CASSLQGEGTEAFF,14,NA,NA,TRBV11-3,TRBJ1-1
TGTGCCAGCAATACAGGGCTGGTGGACACCGGGGAGCTGTTTTTT,CASNTGLVDTGELFF,15,NA,NA,TRBV6-5,TRBJ2-2
TGTGCCAGCAGTCGCGGACTAGCGGGGGGGTACGAGCAGTACTTC,CASSRGLAGGYEQYF,15,TRBD2,NA,TRBV7-2,TRBJ2-7
TGTGCCAGCAAAGACGGACCTAATGAAAAACTGTTTTTT,CASKDGPNEKLFF,13,NA,once,TRBV25-1,TRBJ1-4
TGCAGTGGTCTGGAGCGACGCTACACCTTC,CSGLERRYTF,10,NA,NA,TRBV20-1,TRBJ1-2
TGTGCCAGCAGTGAGGACGGTCCTTACAATGAGCAGTTCTTC,CASSEDGPYNEQFF,14,NA,NA,TRBV6-1,TRBJ2-1
TGTGCCAGCAGCCCGAATCAGGGGGGCGGGTCCTATGGCTACACCTTC,CASSPNQGGGSYGYTF,16,TRBD1,once,TRBV7-2,TRBJ1-2
TGTGCCAGTAGTCTGACTAGCGTGGCGAGCGATACGCAGTATTTT,CASSLTSVASDTQYF,15,TRBD2,NA,TRBV19,TRBJ2-3
TGTGCCAGCAGCTTGGCTGTGGTCGGGGAGCTGTTTTTT,CASSLAVVGELFF,13,NA,NA,TRBV5-5,TRBJ2-2
TGCGCCAGCAGCTCGCTCGGACGGCAGACCACAGATACGCAGTATTTT,CASSSLGRQTTDTQYF,16,NA,NA,TRBV4-1,TRBJ2-3
TGTGCCAGCAGTTCCGGGACAGTTAATCAGCCCCAGCATTTT,CASSSGTVNQPQHF,14,TRBD1,NA,TRBV6-6,TRBJ1-5
TGTGCCAGTAGTACCCCGCGGGGTGCGGGGTTAACTGAAGCTTTCTTT,CASSTPRGAGLTEAFF,16,NA,NA,TRBV19,TRBJ1-1